This record concerns one TCR beta chain sequence. CDR1 and CDR2 from the germline V gene are SGHDT and YYEEEE. V was trimmed by 0 bases and J by 1 base, leaving 13 bases between them. This CDR3 is built from 16 residues. The data were obtained in a study of blood T cell repertoires in COVID-19. Study overall: Recovered status in Cohort 3 required two negative PCRs, clearance, or symptom resolution. The cDNA or gDNA used as material had been derived from T cells, B-cell-depleted T cells, or PBMCs.

Sequencing used immunoSEQ multiplex PCR; TCRdb keeps in-frame clones, though not all of them. The data show 200,000 to 250,000 clones, about 86% seen once. Those who participated ranged in age from roughly 18 to 89 years and resided in some 24 US areas. The chain uses TRBV5-6 and TRBJ1-1; no definite D call. The sample taken for sequencing was PBMCs or T cells enriched from blood (not recorded which). The sequence was obtained from a woman in her forties or fifties in a cohort exposed to, infected with or recovered from COVID-19 (not recorded which). The CDR3 region has the DNA TGTGCCAGCAGCTTGGTAGCGAATTACTGGAACACTGAAGCTTTCTTT. The encoded protein is CASSLVANYWNTEAFF.